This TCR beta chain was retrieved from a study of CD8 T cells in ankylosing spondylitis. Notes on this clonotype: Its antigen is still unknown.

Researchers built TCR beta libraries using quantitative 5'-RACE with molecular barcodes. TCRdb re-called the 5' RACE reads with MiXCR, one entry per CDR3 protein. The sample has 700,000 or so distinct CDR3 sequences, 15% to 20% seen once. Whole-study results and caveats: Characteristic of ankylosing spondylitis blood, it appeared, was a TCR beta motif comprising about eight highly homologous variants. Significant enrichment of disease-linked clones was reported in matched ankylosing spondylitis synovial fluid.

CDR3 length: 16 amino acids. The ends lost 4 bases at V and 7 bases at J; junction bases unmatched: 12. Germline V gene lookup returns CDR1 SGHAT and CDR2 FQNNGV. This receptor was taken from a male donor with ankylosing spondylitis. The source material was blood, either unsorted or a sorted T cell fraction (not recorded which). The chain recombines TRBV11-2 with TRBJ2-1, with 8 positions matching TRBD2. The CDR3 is CASSSGGGGGRNEQFF. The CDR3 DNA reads TGTGCCAGCAGCTCCGGGGGGGGAGGAGGGAGAAATGAGCAGTTCTTC. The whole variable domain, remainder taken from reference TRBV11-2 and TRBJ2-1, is EAGVAQSPRYKIIEKRQSVAFWCNPISGHATLYWYQQILGQGPKLLIQFQNNGVVDDSQLPKDRFSAERLKGVDSTLKIQPAKLEDSAVYLCASSSGGGGGRNEQFFGPGTRLTVL.